Following are 20 T cell receptor beta chains from one sample sequenced in a study of regulatory T cells in long-lasting Graves disease. According to the study, TCR beta libraries were built with iRepertoire HTBI primers and CDR3-region Arm-PCR. Via MiXCR, TCRdb re-called the multiplex PCR reads, giving one row per CDR3 protein. The sample yields around 430,000 distinct CDR3 sequences, about 20% seen once. The time point: persistent/refractory GD, antithyroid drugs over 5 years with positive TRAb. After RNA was extracted from PBMCs, the TCR library was made from it. The sequenced sample was peripheral blood mononuclear cells (PBMCs), obtained when the disease was refractory, from a patient treated with antithyroid drugs. These receptors were taken from a female donor with Graves disease.

The rearrangement joins TRBV12-3 or TRBV12-4 to TRBJ2-7, with TRBD1 matching over 8 bases. After removal of 10 bases from V and 6 bases from J, the junction contained 14 bases not matched to a gene. There are 14 residues in the CDR3. CDR3 protein: CATGAKTGVCEQYF. The DNA of the CDR3 is TGTGCCACCGGGGCAAAGACAGGGGTCTGCGAGCAGTACTTC.

The rearrangement links TRBV3-1 to TRBJ1-1; D possibly corresponds to TRBD1 (5 bases). This CDR3 region has 15 residues. Per the germline V gene, CDR1 is LGHDT and CDR2 is YNNKEL (reference sequence). Trimming stripped 8 bases from V and 0 bases from J, with 16 bases between. The CDR3 DNA reads as TGTGCCAGCCTCGATTCAGGGATGATGAACACTGAAGCTTTCTTT. Translating gives CASLDSGMMNTEAFF.

Many counts were recorded for this clonotype. This chain joins TRBV11-2 and TRBJ2-2; 9 bases agree with TRBD2. Germline lookup yields CDR1 SGHAT and CDR2 FQNNGV. The CDR3 length is 17 residues. V dropped 5 bases and J dropped 7; count of bases not matched to a gene: 14. CDR3: CASSRRGSGGTHGELFF. The CDR3 DNA reads as TGTGCCAGCAGCCGAAGGGGTAGCGGGGGCACGCACGGGGAGCTGTTTTTT.

This clonotype was recorded a few times. The chain uses TRBV7-3 and TRBJ2-1; 15 bases match TRBD2. J lost 4 bases, V lost 5 bases, and 3 bases had no gene match. The CDR3 has 16 amino acids. Per germline, CDR1 SGHTA and CDR2 FQGTGA. The CDR3 DNA sequence: TGTGCCAGCAGCACGGGACTAGCGGGGGGATACAATGAGCAGTTCTTC. This sequence encodes CASSTGLAGGYNEQFF.

The J gene is TRBJ2-1, the V gene TRBV6-1; TRBD2 matches 13 bases. V was pared by 6 bases and J by 7 bases, with 6 bases of the junction left unmatched. This CDR3 has 15 residues. Germline CDR1 MNHNS, CDR2 SASEGT. The CDR3 DNA follows: TGTGCCAGCAGCCCCGAGGGACTAGCGGGGAATGAGCAGTTCTTC. It codes for CASSPEGLAGNEQFF.

This clonotype showed up many times. V gene TRBV24-1 combines with J gene TRBJ2-5; D uncertain. V lost 4 bases and J 0 bases, leaving 5 bases between the germline ends. Germline V CDR1 and CDR2: KGHDR, SFDVKD. The CDR3 runs to 13 residues. The chain's CDR3 is CATSDANQETQYF. The DNA for the CDR3 is TGTGCCACCAGTGACGCCAACCAAGAGACCCAGTACTTC.

The V gene is TRBV27, the J gene TRBJ1-1; 9 positions match TRBD1. This CDR3 contains 14 residues. The V and J ends lost 4 bases and 3 bases, in that order; junction bases with no gene match: 3. Germline CDR1 reads MNHEY; CDR2 reads SMNVEV (reference sequence). The CDR3, as DNA: TGTGCCAGCAGTTACAGGGGGCTCTACACTGAAGCTTTCTTT. It yields the protein CASSYRGLYTEAFF.

The V gene is TRBV12-3 or TRBV12-4, the J gene TRBJ1-2; TRBD1 matches 9 bases. The V gene end was trimmed by 6 bases and the J gene end by 4 bases; junction bases not matched to a gene: 6. CDR3 length equals 14 residues. CDR3: CASRYGQGTYGYTF. The CDR3 DNA reads TGTGCCAGCAGGTACGGACAGGGGACCTATGGCTACACCTTC.

In this sample, this clonotype turned up many times. The CDR3 region has the DNA TGCGCCAGCAGAAAGGCTGGGGCGAGTGAGACCCAGTACTTC. Its translation: CASRKAGASETQYF. The gene calls are TRBV10-2 and TRBJ2-5; possible D gene TRBD1, 5 bases. Trimming cost V 6 bases and J 5 bases, with 16 bases left between them. Germline lookup yields CDR1 WSHSY and CDR2 SAAADI. CDR3 size: 14 residues.

There are many counts of this clonotype. The chain is built from TRBV6-5 and TRBJ1-4; 7 nucleotides agree with TRBD1. The CDR3 loop spans 15 amino acids. The trim removed 2 bases at V and 7 bases at J, leaving 7 bases unmatched. Germline values: CDR1 MNHEY, CDR2 SVGAGI. This chain's CDR3 is CASSYGTADFEKLFF. As DNA, the CDR3 is TGTGCCAGCAGTTACGGGACAGCGGATTTTGAAAAACTGTTTTTT.

A few counts support this clonotype. The chain combines TRBV10-3 with TRBJ1-5; a possible D gene is TRBD1 (6 bases). Trimming took 5 bases from V and 4 from J, leaving 12 bases between them. Germline V CDR1 and CDR2: ENHRY, SYGVKD. This CDR3 comprises 14 residues. DNA for the CDR3: TGTGCCATCAGTCCAGGACAGCTTAATCAGCCCCAGCATTTT. This translates into CAISPGQLNQPQHF.

This clonotype has a count of ten or more. The CDR3 coding sequence is TGTGCCAGCAGCTCGGGACTAGCGGGGGACCAAGAGACCCAGTACTTC. Amino acid sequence: CASSSGLAGDQETQYF. The chain is built from TRBV7-2 and TRBJ2-5; TRBD2 aligns across 14 bases. The CDR3 contains 16 residues. Germline assignment: CDR1 SGHTA and CDR2 FQGNSA. J was trimmed by 0 bases and V by 4 bases; bases with no gene match: 1.

As for this clonotype: A much larger clonotype is one base distant, so this may be a read error. The CDR3 region is CASSAGAVSNQPQHF. The CDR3 DNA is TGTGCCAGCAGTGCTGGGGCAGTAAGCAATCAGCCCCAGCATTTT. The chain has TRBV28 and TRBJ1-5, with a possible D match to TRBD1 (5 bases). V lost 5 bases to trimming and J lost 1 base, with 12 bases between them. CDR1 MDHEN and CDR2 SYDVKM come from the germline V gene. The CDR3 loop spans 15 amino acids. Using reference TRBV28 and TRBJ1-5 for the parts outside the CDR3, the full variable domain is DVKVTQSSRYLVKRTGEKVFLECVQDMDHENMFWYRQDPGLGLRLIYFSYDVKMKEKGDIPEGYSVSREKKERFSLILESASTNQTSMYLCASSAGAVSNQPQHFGDGTRLSIL.

This clonotype was observed a few times. V usage is TRBV5-1 and J usage is TRBJ2-3, with 11 bases matching TRBD2. The CDR3 runs 14 residues. Germline CDR1 reads SGHRS; CDR2 reads YFSETQ. Unmatched junction bases numbered 2, after V lost 4 bases and J lost 4 bases. The CDR3 region has the DNA TGCGCCAGCAGCCTGACTAGCGGGGCAGATACGCAGTATTTT. It codes for CASSLTSGADTQYF.

V gene TRBV9 combines with J gene TRBJ2-7; 8 bases map to TRBD2. The CDR3 extends over 14 amino acids. The germline V gene has CDR1 SGDLS and CDR2 YYNGEE. V lost 4 bases to trimming and J lost 2 bases; unmatched junction nucleotides: 5. CDR3 sequence reads: CASSTSGGTYEQYF. CDR3 DNA sequence: TGTGCCAGCAGCACCTCGGGGGGGACCTACGAGCAGTACTTC.

This clonotype was picked up a small number of times. A junction boundary mismatches the germline segment, possibly from a read error. V usage is TRBV11-2 and J usage is TRBJ1-1; D is uncertain. The CDR3 is 13 amino acids. CDR1 and CDR2 from the germline V gene are SGHAT and FQNNGV. The DNA for the CDR3 is TGTGCCAGCAGCTTAGATCCGAACTCTGAAGCTTTCTTT. Encoded protein: CASSLDPNSEAFF.

This clonotype occurred many times. This CDR3 is CASSLKSRNTEAFF. CDR3 nucleotide sequence: TGTGCCAGCAGTTTGAAAAGCAGGAACACTGAAGCTTTCTTT. The V call is TRBV12-3 or TRBV12-4, the J call TRBJ1-1; unclear D gene. This CDR3 has 14 amino acids. V lost 3 bases, J lost 1 base, and 9 bases lay in between.

The table lists this clonotype with many counts. The DNA of the CDR3 is TGTGCCAGCAGTTTACCCCGGTACCGGAAGTACTTC. It yields the protein CASSLPRYRKYF. V usage is TRBV28 and J usage is TRBJ2-7; unclear D gene. The CDR3 extends over 12 amino acids. The ends were cut back, 2 bases at V and 11 bases at J, with 13 bases in the middle. CDR1 and CDR2 from the germline V gene are MDHEN and SYDVKM.

This clonotype came up a few times. The V and J genes are TRBV11-2 and TRBJ2-3; D gene unclear. The V gene lost 4 bases and the J gene lost 6 bases, with 8 bases spanning the gap. Germline-derived CDR1 and CDR2 are SGHAT and FQNNGV. This CDR3 is 12 amino acids long. CDR3 in DNA: TGTGCCAGCAGCTCAAGGGATGATACGCAGTATTTT. The encoded protein is CASSSRDDTQYF.

This clonotype was detected a few times. The J gene is TRBJ2-7, the V gene TRBV10-3, with 7 bases fitting TRBD2. With V trimmed by 4 bases and J by 4 bases, 13 bases remained unmatched. CDR1 ENHRY and CDR2 SYGVKD come from the germline V gene. The CDR3 covers 16 residues. CDR3 sequence reads: CAISGGSGGGIYEQYF. In DNA, the CDR3 is TGTGCCATCAGTGGTGGGTCTGGGGGGGGAATTTACGAGCAGTACTTC.